The sequence of this TCR beta chain was determined in a study of beta chain features in type 1 diabetes. Study findings and constraints: Fewer junction insertions and more nucleotide deletions appeared in type 1 diabetes patients. A closer apparent resemblance between naive, central memory and Treg TCRB repertoires was seen in patients than in healthy donors.

Cells sorted by CD45RO/CCR7/CD25/CD127/CD95/CD27 comprised CD4+ naive, central memory, regulatory and stem cell-like memory cells. The sequenced template was cDNA made from the entire isolated RNA. Produced via immunoSEQ multiplex PCR; TCRdb's table is partial and in-frame only. Of under 200,000 clones listed, around 8% are singletons. Germline CDR1 MNHEY, CDR2 SVGAGI. The CDR3 has 13 residues. V was trimmed by 7 bases and J by 3 bases, leaving 11 bases between them. In its sample, this clone was seen a few times. Its matching antigen is unknown. The source material was central memory CD4+ T cells from blood. This rearrangement joins TRBV6-5 to TRBJ2-3; TRBD1 is a possible D gene (6 bases). This sequence was found in a young man in good health. CDR3 sequence (DNA): TGTGCCAGCACTGGCAGGGGAACAGATACGCAGTATTTT. This gives the protein CASTGRGTDTQYF.